One and the same sample provided the 27 T cell receptor beta chains below, sequenced in a study of siplizumab effects on memory and regulatory T cells (dated by TCRdb to about 2019). To prepare the library, the immunoSEQ multiplex PCR assay was applied. TCRdb provides this immuneACCESS table in a form limited to in-frame rearrangements. Some clones are lacking; in checked studies, under half of them reflect an unresolved V gene, and why the rest are absent is not known. This sample is represented by about 26,000 clones; approximately 82% of them were singletons. The top ten constitute about 25% of the sample. Sequencing input: memory CD4+ T cells sorted from blood. What the cell subset or site label conveys for this sample: unstimulated CD4+ memory T cells. Receptors originate from a human donor in good health.

This chain's CDR3 is CASSEGYGRNQPQHF. CDR3 coding DNA: TGTGCCAGCAGTGAAGGGTACGGGAGGAATCAGCCCCAGCATTTT. The gene calls are TRBV6-1 and TRBJ1-5; D uncertain. The CDR3 is made up of 15 amino acids. From germline, CDR1 is MNHNS and CDR2 SASEGT. The V and J ends lost 1 base and 4 bases respectively, with 11 bases between them.

The V gene is TRBV7-9, the J gene TRBJ1-2; 8 nucleotides line up with TRBD1. The germline V gene encodes CDR1 SEHNR and CDR2 FQNEAQ (reference sequence). The CDR3 length is 13 residues. V shed 5 bases and J 4 bases; nucleotides not matched to a gene: 3. In DNA, the CDR3 is TGTGCCAGCAGCCAGGGGGCCGGCTATGGCTACACCTTC. Encoded protein: CASSQGAGYGYTF.

The chain has TRBV4-1 and TRBJ2-3; 7 nucleotides align to TRBD2. CDR3 length equals 16 residues. Germline CDR1 reads MGHRA; CDR2 reads YSYEKL. V trimming: 3 bases; J trimming: 0 bases; junction bases outside the gene matches: 6. As DNA, the CDR3 is TGCGCCAGCAGCCAGGAGAGCGGGATCAGCACAGATACGCAGTATTTT. This gives the protein CASSQESGISTDTQYF.

The V and J genes are TRBV10-3 and TRBJ2-1; possibly TRBD2 for D (6 bases). This CDR3 is 15 amino acids long. Germline V gives CDR1 ENHRY, CDR2 SYGVKD. Deletions cut 10 bases from V and 0 bases from J, with 16 bases between. CDR3 sequence reads: CATTGRGSSYNEQFF. CDR3 sequence (DNA): TGTGCCACCACCGGACGGGGGAGCTCCTACAATGAGCAGTTCTTC.

The V gene is TRBV7-2, the J gene TRBJ2-7; D is unresolved. Deletions cut 5 bases from V and 5 bases from J, with 16 bases between. The CDR3 is 14 residues long. The germline CDR1 and CDR2 sequences are SGHTA and FQGNSA. CDR3 residues: CASSPLLAIHEQYF. CDR3 sequence (DNA): TGTGCCAGCAGCCCCCTTTTAGCTATCCACGAGCAGTACTTC.

The chain recombines TRBV2 with TRBJ1-4; D remains ambiguous. Deletions cut 6 bases from V and 0 bases from J, with 11 bases between. The CDR3 length is 15 residues. From germline, CDR1 is SNHLY and CDR2 FYNNEI. This CDR3 is CASSALVATNEKLFF. The DNA of the CDR3 is TGTGCCAGCAGCGCCCTAGTTGCAACTAATGAAAAACTGTTTTTT.

The V gene is TRBV6-6, the J gene TRBJ1-2; the D is unclear. V lost 6 bases and J 3 bases, leaving 8 bases between the germline ends. The CDR3 is 12 residues long. Looked up from germline, CDR1 is MNHNY and CDR2 is SVGAGI (reference sequence). The CDR3 reads CASRDGDYGYTF. Here the CDR3 DNA reads TGTGCCAGCAGGGACGGGGACTATGGCTACACCTTC.

This clone has a handful of counts. The rearrangement uses TRBV9 and TRBJ1-2, with D tentatively TRBD1 (6 bases). The germline CDR1 and CDR2 sequences are SGDLS and YYNGEE. This CDR3 spans 16 amino acids. With 3 bases removed from V and 4 bases from J, the gap between germline ends came to 19 bases. The CDR3 sequence is CASSDGTLLGGYGYTF. CDR3 coding DNA: TGTGCCAGCAGCGACGGGACACTCCTTGGCGGCTATGGCTACACCTTC.

The rearrangement links TRBV5-1 to TRBJ2-2; no definite D call. This CDR3 is built from 14 residues. Trimming removed 3 bases at V and 0 bases at J, with 6 bases between. Germline assignment: CDR1 SGHRS and CDR2 YFSETQ. CDR3 in DNA: TGCGCCAGCAGCTCTGTGGCGAACACCGGGGAGCTGTTTTTT. This gives the protein CASSSVANTGELFF.

The chain carries TRBV19 and TRBJ2-3; 7 bases line up with TRBD2. The V gene end was trimmed by 1 base and the J gene end by 5 bases; junction bases not matched to a gene: 3. Per the germline V gene, CDR1 is LNHDA and CDR2 is SQIVND (reference sequence). This CDR3 comprises 14 residues. The CDR3 DNA sequence: TGTGCCAGTAGTATAGGGGCGGGAGTAGATACGCAGTATTTT. As protein: CASSIGAGVDTQYF.

The rearrangement links TRBV28 to TRBJ1-2, with D tentatively TRBD1 (5 bases). The CDR3 runs to 15 residues. V was pared by 6 bases and J by 4 bases, with 18 bases between. Germline CDR1 and CDR2: MDHEN and SYDVKM. Written as DNA, the CDR3 is TGTGCCAGCAGGGGCGGGGGAGAGGGCGGCTATGGCTACACCTTC. Encoded protein: CASRGGGEGGYGYTF.

The gene calls are TRBV6-1 and TRBJ2-1; D unclear. Looked up from germline, CDR1 is MNHNS and CDR2 is SASEGT. V lost 4 bases, J lost 2 bases, and 6 bases lay in between. The CDR3 length is 13 residues. The CDR3 sequence: CASSARTYNEQFF. The DNA of the CDR3 is TGTGCCAGCAGTGCCCGGACCTACAATGAGCAGTTCTTC.

J is TRBJ2-6 and V is TRBV15; a possible D gene is TRBD2 (5 bases). This CDR3 spans 17 amino acids. The germline V and J ends were trimmed by 1 base and 0 bases, with 10 bases remaining between them. Germline CDR1 is LNHNV and CDR2 is YYDKDF (reference sequence). CDR3 in amino acids: CATSRASDYSGANVLTF. Written as DNA, the CDR3 is TGTGCCACCAGCAGAGCTTCCGACTACTCTGGGGCCAACGTCCTGACTTTC.

The chain joins TRBV10-3 to TRBJ2-3; D unresolved. V was pared by 3 bases and J by 0 bases, with 1 base between. Germline V gene lookup returns CDR1 ENHRY and CDR2 SYGVKD. The CDR3 is made up of 12 amino acids. CDR3 DNA: TGTGCCATCAGTGACAGCACAGATACGCAGTATTTT. Protein product: CAISDSTDTQYF.

DNA for the CDR3: TGTGCCAGCAGCCCCGACCATAGTTATACGCAGTATTTT. Translating it yields CASSPDHSYTQYF. The chain has TRBV7-9 and TRBJ2-3; no definite D call. The CDR3 spans 13 residues. CDR1 SEHNR and CDR2 FQNEAQ come from the germline V gene (reference sequence). The V gene lost 5 bases and the J gene lost 7 bases, with 13 bases spanning the gap.

The chain links TRBV7-3 to TRBJ1-1, with TRBD1 matching over 7 bases. The CDR3 loop spans 16 amino acids. With V trimmed by 5 bases and J by 4 bases, 13 bases remained unmatched. Germline CDR1 is SGHTA and CDR2 is FQGTGA. The CDR3 nucleotides are TGTGCCAGCAGCCGGGGACCGAGACAGGGAATCACTGAAGCTTTCTTT. Its translation: CASSRGPRQGITEAFF.

The chain is built from TRBV5-1 and TRBJ2-5, with D uncertain. The germline gives CDR1 SGHRS, CDR2 YFSETQ. Trimming removed 3 bases at V and 1 base at J, with 10 bases between. The CDR3 runs 14 residues. The CDR3 is CASSSGPVQETQYF. The CDR3 nucleotides read TGCGCCAGCAGCTCCGGACCCGTCCAAGAGACCCAGTACTTC. The full variable domain, its missing parts supplied by reference TRBV5-1 and TRBJ2-5, is KAGVTQTPRYLIKTRGQQVTLSCSPISGHRSVSWYQQTPGQGLQFLFEYFSETQRNKGNFPGRFSGRQFSNSRSEMNVSTLELGDSALYLCASSSGPVQETQYFGPGTRLLVL.

The chain is built from TRBV11-3 and TRBJ2-7, with TRBD1 matching over 9 bases. V lost 5 bases, J lost 5 bases, and 10 bases stayed unmatched. Per the germline V gene, CDR1 is SGHNT and CDR2 is YENEEA. The CDR3 is made up of 15 amino acids. The CDR3 sequence: CASSPRTGAAHEQYF. CDR3 nucleotides: TGTGCCAGCAGCCCGCGGACAGGGGCCGCCCACGAGCAGTACTTC.

This chain connects TRBV5-1 to TRBJ2-1, with TRBD2 identical over 8 bases. Germline V lookup: CDR1 SGHRS, CDR2 YFSETQ. V gave up 2 bases and J gave up 6 bases; unmatched junction bases: 4. The CDR3 is made up of 14 amino acids. The CDR3 nucleotides read TGCGCCAGCAGCTTCTCGGGAGGGACCAATGAGCAGTTCTTC. It yields the protein CASSFSGGTNEQFF.

This clone was seen just once. V is TRBV19 and J is TRBJ1-2, with D hard to call. Deletions cut 3 bases from V and 1 base from J, with 6 bases between. Germline V gene lookup returns CDR1 LNHDA and CDR2 SQIVND (reference sequence). CDR3 length equals 13 residues. The DNA for the CDR3 is TGTGCCAGTAGTATCACCGTTAACTATGGCTACACCTTC. Translating it yields CASSITVNYGYTF. The full variable domain, rest sourced from reference TRBV19 and TRBJ1-2, is DGGITQSPKYLFRKEGQNVTLSCEQNLNHDAMYWYRQDPGQGLRLIYYSQIVNDFQKGDIAEGYSVSREKKESFPLTVTSAQKNPTAFYLCASSITVNYGYTFGSGTRLTVV.

This chain joins TRBV7-3 and TRBJ2-3, with D possibly being TRBD2 (6 bases). Trimming left V 5 bases short and J 0 bases short, with 15 bases between. This CDR3 is 16 amino acids long. Germline CDR1 SGHTA, CDR2 FQGTGA. This CDR3 reads CASSAQGGPSTDTQYF. The DNA of the CDR3 is TGTGCCAGCAGCGCTCAAGGAGGGCCTAGCACAGATACGCAGTATTTT.

This chain uses TRBV7-2 with TRBJ2-3; the D gene could be TRBD1 or TRBD2 (5 bases each). V was clipped by 5 bases and J by 4 bases, with 13 bases between them. This CDR3 has 14 amino acids. In germline, CDR1 is SGHTA, CDR2 FQGNSA. CDR3 nucleotide sequence: TGTGCCAGCAGCGAGTCCGGGACCCCAGATACGCAGTATTTT. This translates into CASSESGTPDTQYF.

This rearrangement joins TRBV7-2 to TRBJ1-1; D is undetermined. V gave up 5 bases and J gave up 4 bases, with 11 bases separating them. Germline CDR1 is SGHTA and CDR2 is FQGNSA. The CDR3 runs to 13 residues. CDR3 bases: TGTGCCAGCAGCGCCACCTTCGGCACTGAAGCTTTCTTT. Protein: CASSATFGTEAFF.

In the case of this clone: This CDR3 is also generated by other DNA sequences in the sample. The rearrangement joins TRBV28 to TRBJ1-3, with D perhaps matching TRBD1 (5 bases). The V gene's germline CDR1 is MDHEN and CDR2 SYDVKM. V lost 9 bases and J lost 9, with 24 bases in between. The CDR3 runs to 15 residues. In nucleotides, the CDR3 is TGTGCCAGTAGCCCCCTAAATGTAGGTAGGGGCACCATATATTTT. This encodes CASSPLNVGRGTIYF.

This chain joins TRBV19 and TRBJ2-5, with 7 positions matching TRBD1. V lost 3 bases and J lost 8; bases outside the gene matches: 6. CDR1 LNHDA and CDR2 SQIVND come from the germline V gene (reference sequence). This CDR3 is 13 amino acids long. The CDR3 DNA is TGTGCCAGTAGTATCGAGGCAGGGGGAACCCAGTACTTC. It encodes CASSIEAGGTQYF. Full variable domain (remainder filled in from reference TRBV19 and TRBJ2-5): DGGITQSPKYLFRKEGQNVTLSCEQNLNHDAMYWYRQDPGQGLRLIYYSQIVNDFQKGDIAEGYSVSREKKESFPLTVTSAQKNPTAFYLCASSIEAGGTQYFGPGTRLLVL.

Notes on this clone: Other DNA sequences of this sample code for an identical CDR3. As DNA, the CDR3 is TGTGCCAGCAGTGCAGGGCCCTATAATTCACCCCTCCACTTT. This gives the protein CASSAGPYNSPLHF. The gene calls are TRBV6-1 and TRBJ1-6, with D perhaps matching TRBD1 (5 bases). The CDR3 covers 14 residues. CDR1 is MNHNS and CDR2 is SASEGT in the germline V gene. V was trimmed by 4 bases and J by 2 bases, leaving 6 bases between them.

This rearrangement joins TRBV5-1 to TRBJ1-1; D is unclear. This CDR3 spans 13 amino acids. Germline CDR1 SGHRS, CDR2 YFSETQ. V dropped 0 bases and J dropped 5 bases, with 8 bases sitting between them. The CDR3 DNA reads TGCGCCAGCAGCTTGGAAGGGTGGACTGAAGCTTTCTTT. It is translated as CASSLEGWTEAFF.